A single sample is the source of the 19 T cell receptor beta chains below, sequenced in a study of cytomegalovirus exposure and HLA in healthy donors. PCR employed 60 Vbeta and 13 Jbeta primers. Measured with immunoSEQ multiplex PCR; TCRdb has only the in-frame clones, and not every one. The sample lists over 100,000 clones, almost 70% occurring once. Material for sequencing was PBMCs. Source of these receptors: a man aged 25 to 40 in good health and CMV-seropositive.

The rearrangement links TRBV9 to TRBJ1-1; 9 bases line up with TRBD1. Germline lookup yields CDR1 SGDLS and CDR2 YYNGEE. The trim removed 4 bases at V and 4 bases at J, leaving 5 bases unmatched. This CDR3 spans 14 amino acids. The CDR3 DNA sequence: TGTGCCAGCAGCATTGGACAGGGGTTCACTGAAGCTTTCTTT. Its translation is CASSIGQGFTEAFF.

This clone was counted between two and nine times. The chain joins TRBV7-9 to TRBJ2-7; 7 nucleotides line up with TRBD1. V gave up 6 bases and J gave up 6 bases; unmatched junction bases: 5. The CDR3 consists of 12 residues. In germline, CDR1 is SEHNR, CDR2 FQNEAQ (reference sequence). Written as DNA, the CDR3 is TGTGCCAGCAGTACATCAGGGGGCGAGCAGTACTTC. Translation: CASSTSGGEQYF.

The chain carries TRBV5-1 and TRBJ2-2; 9 bases agree with TRBD1. V shed 7 bases, J shed 3 bases, and the junction held 7 bases outside the gene matches. This CDR3 has 15 residues. The germline gives CDR1 SGHRS, CDR2 YFSETQ. CDR3: CASQQGASYTGELFF. For the CDR3, the DNA is TGCGCCAGCCAACAGGGGGCTTCGTACACCGGGGAGCTGTTTTTT.

This clone showed up just a few times. The chain uses TRBV5-1 and TRBJ2-3; TRBD2 aligns across 8 bases. Germline V gene sequence: CDR1 SGHRS, CDR2 YFSETQ. The V and J ends lost 3 bases and 3 bases, in that order; junction bases with no gene match: 12. The CDR3 contains 17 residues. Here the CDR3 reads CASSSPVGGGKTDTQYF. Here the CDR3 DNA reads TGCGCCAGCAGCTCTCCCGTCGGGGGGGGGAAAACAGATACGCAGTATTTT. The entire variable domain, with the rest obtained from reference TRBV5-1 and TRBJ2-3, is as follows: KAGVTQTPRYLIKTRGQQVTLSCSPISGHRSVSWYQQTPGQGLQFLFEYFSETQRNKGNFPGRFSGRQFSNSRSEMNVSTLELGDSALYLCASSSPVGGGKTDTQYFGPGTRLTVL.

V and J are TRBV7-8 and TRBJ1-2; the D is unclear. Germline CDR1 reads SGHVS; CDR2 reads FQNEAQ. The CDR3 sequence is 13 residues long. V lost 2 bases and J lost 4, with 8 bases in between. The CDR3 loop reads CASSLMPGYGYTF. CDR3 coding DNA: TGTGCCAGCAGCTTAATGCCCGGCTATGGCTACACCTTC.

The rearrangement uses TRBV27 and TRBJ1-5; TRBD1 matches 10 bases. CDR1 and CDR2 (germline): MNHEY, SMNVEV (reference sequence). Germline trimming cut 6 bases from V and 2 bases from J; bases unmatched to any gene: 10. The CDR3 totals 17 residues. The DNA for the CDR3 is TGTGCCAGCAGCTTCCTAGGGACAGGGGAGGGCAATCAGCCCCAGCATTTT. This gives the protein CASSFLGTGEGNQPQHF.

This chain connects TRBV11-3 to TRBJ1-1, with D unclear. Germline CDR1 reads SGHNT; CDR2 reads YENEEA. This CDR3 spans 14 amino acids. Trimming stripped 5 bases from V and 1 base from J, with 11 bases between. CDR3 in DNA: TGTGCCAGCAGCCTCCGGGGAGGGAACACTGAAGCTTTCTTT. Its translation is CASSLRGGNTEAFF. The full variable domain, with the rest looked up from reference TRBV11-3 and TRBJ1-1, is EAGVVQSPRYKIIEKKQPVAFWCNPISGHNTLYWYLQNLGQGPELLIRYENEEAVDDSQLPKDRFSAERLKGVDSTLKIQPAELGDSAVYLCASSLRGGNTEAFFGQGTRLTVV.

The chain carries TRBV9 and TRBJ1-2, with a possible D match to TRBD1 (5 bases). There are 15 residues in the CDR3. V was shortened by 0 bases and J by 5 bases, with 14 bases between the two germline ends. Germline values: CDR1 SGDLS, CDR2 YYNGEE. CDR3 sequence (DNA): TGTGCCAGCAGCGTAGACGTTGACTCAGGGTATGGCTACACCTTC. Protein sequence: CASSVDVDSGYGYTF.

The V call is TRBV9, the J call TRBJ2-3, with TRBD2 matching over 7 bases. The trim removed 0 bases at V and 6 bases at J, leaving 10 bases unmatched. This CDR3 comprises 16 residues. CDR1 is SGDLS and CDR2 is YYNGEE in the germline V gene. The CDR3 sequence is CASSVGGTILTDTQYF. CDR3 nucleotide sequence: TGTGCCAGCAGCGTAGGGGGGACTATACTCACGGATACGCAGTATTTT.

The chain joins TRBV6-1 to TRBJ1-1; weak D call: TRBD1 (5 bases). The CDR3 covers 15 residues. Trimming cost V 8 bases and J 3 bases, with 19 bases left between them. Germline V gene data show CDR1 as MNHNS and CDR2 as SASEGT. In nucleotides, the CDR3 is TGTGCCAGCCGCAGGACACCCCTAGGGGACACTGAAGCTTTCTTT. Translating gives CASRRTPLGDTEAFF.

The rearrangement uses TRBV27 and TRBJ2-2, with D possibly TRBD2 on 5 matching bases. The CDR3 loop spans 17 amino acids. Trimming left V 2 bases short and J 5 bases short, with 18 bases between. Germline CDR1 and CDR2: MNHEY and SMNVEV (reference sequence). Here the CDR3 reads CASSLTGLSVWTGELFF. The CDR3 nucleotides read TGTGCCAGCAGTTTAACGGGGTTGTCCGTGTGGACCGGGGAGCTGTTTTTT.

The V call is TRBV21-1, the J call TRBJ2-2; the D call in the table, TRBD2, was not verified against the DNA. TRBV21-1 is a recognized pseudogene. This CDR3 is 18 amino acids long. CDR3 residues: CASSKVPLAGGSTGELFF. The CDR3 DNA sequence: TGTGCCAGCAGCAAAGTCCCACTAGCGGGGGGATCAACCGGGGAGCTGTTTTTT.

J is TRBJ1-1 and V is TRBV7-8, with TRBD1 matching over 10 bases. This CDR3 contains 15 residues. Germline V gene lookup returns CDR1 SGHVS and CDR2 FQNEAQ. V shed 5 bases and J 4 bases; nucleotides not matched to a gene: 7. In DNA form, the CDR3 reads TGTGCCAGCAGCCGGGACAGGGGTTCTCGCACTGAAGCTTTCTTT. Protein sequence: CASSRDRGSRTEAFF. Supplemented by reference TRBV7-8 and TRBJ1-1, the full variable domain reads GAGVSQSPRYKVAKRGQDVALRCDPISGHVSLFWYQQALGQGPEFLTYFQNEAQLDKSGLPSDRFFAERPEGSVSTLKIQRTQQEDSAVYLCASSRDRGSRTEAFFGQGTRLTVV.

This rearrangement joins TRBV6-6 to TRBJ1-5; 7 nucleotides line up with TRBD1. Germline CDR1 MNHNY, CDR2 SVGAGI (reference sequence). The CDR3 contains 15 residues. After removal of 5 bases from V and 1 base from J, the junction contained 5 bases not matched to a gene. The CDR3 loop is CASSHRGSSNQPQHF. CDR3 DNA: TGTGCCAGCAGTCACAGGGGCTCGAGCAATCAGCCCCAGCATTTT.

V usage is TRBV2 and J usage is TRBJ2-5; D possibly corresponds to TRBD2 (5 bases). Germline CDR1 SNHLY, CDR2 FYNNEI. This CDR3 is 14 amino acids long. The V gene lost 5 bases and the J gene lost 1 base, with 11 bases spanning the gap. For the CDR3, the DNA is TGTGCCAGCAGTAAGGAGGAAATCCAAGAGACCCAGTACTTC. Its translation is CASSKEEIQETQYF.

This chain connects TRBV30 to TRBJ1-4; 7 nucleotides line up with TRBD1. There are 16 residues in the CDR3. The V segment lost 2 bases and the J segment 2 bases; nucleotides outside the gene matches: 8. Germline values: CDR1 GTSNPN, CDR2 SVGIG (reference sequence). This CDR3 is CAWSSPDRATNEKLFF. CDR3 sequence (DNA): TGTGCCTGGAGTTCCCCCGACAGGGCTACTAATGAAAAACTGTTTTTT.

The V and J genes are TRBV4-1 and TRBJ1-2, with a possible D match to TRBD1 (5 bases). Germline assignment: CDR1 MGHRA and CDR2 YSYEKL. This CDR3 spans 15 amino acids. The V gene lost 3 bases and the J gene lost 8 bases, with 19 bases spanning the gap. The CDR3 sequence is CASSQVSGRDLGYTF. CDR3 coding DNA: TGCGCCAGCAGCCAGGTCTCGGGCAGGGATCTCGGCTACACCTTC.

The chain couples TRBV15 to TRBJ2-1; possible D gene TRBD2, 5 bases. This CDR3 spans 14 amino acids. The germline CDR1 and CDR2 sequences are LNHNV and YYDKDF (reference sequence). Trimming removed 4 bases from V and 7 bases from J, with 14 bases in between. The CDR3 region has the DNA TGTGCCACCAGCACCCTGGCGCTAGCTAATGAGCAGTTCTTC. It yields the protein CATSTLALANEQFF.

CDR3 sequence: CASSLGSSGNTIYF. The CDR3 DNA reads as TGTGCCAGCAGCCTCGGGTCCTCTGGAAACACCATATATTTT. The rearrangement joins TRBV11-2 to TRBJ1-3; no firm D call. Germline V CDR1 and CDR2: SGHAT, FQNNGV. This CDR3 is built from 14 residues. Trimming removed 5 bases at V and 0 bases at J, with 8 bases between. The whole variable domain, filled in from reference TRBV11-2 and TRBJ1-3, reads EAGVAQSPRYKIIEKRQSVAFWCNPISGHATLYWYQQILGQGPKLLIQFQNNGVVDDSQLPKDRFSAERLKGVDSTLKIQPAKLEDSAVYLCASSLGSSGNTIYFGEGSWLTVV.